The 10 T cell receptor beta chains reported below all come from one sample, sequenced in a study of T-cell memory formation after mild COVID-19. A single record per CDR3 protein comes from TCRdb applying MiXCR to the 5' RACE reads. The repertoire has hundreds of thousands of distinct CDR3 sequences, around 27% of them found once; the top ten carry approximately 12%. The specimen sequenced was PBMCs or a T cell subset sorted from them (not recorded which). The receptors shown here come from an adult woman who had mild COVID-19 (a few samples of this study predate the infection). Cell type and time point are not known.

V and J are TRBV29-1 and TRBJ2-7; 7 nucleotides match TRBD1. The CDR3 runs 12 residues. V lost 6 bases to trimming and J lost 7 bases; unmatched junction nucleotides: 9. Germline-derived CDR1 and CDR2 are SQVTM and ANQGSEA. The CDR3 region is CSVTGSIGEQYF. CDR3 nucleotides: TGCAGCGTGACAGGGTCCATCGGGGAGCAGTACTTC.

V is TRBV20-1 and J is TRBJ2-7; 10 nucleotides align to TRBD1. The CDR3 is 16 residues long. With 0 bases clipped from V and 1 base from J, the junction kept 6 bases outside the gene matches. Germline CDR1 DFQATT, CDR2 SNEGSKA (reference sequence). The CDR3 loop is CSARDQTGGSSYEQYF. The CDR3 DNA reads as TGCAGTGCTAGAGATCAGACAGGGGGCTCTTCCTACGAGCAGTACTTC.

This clonotype has just a few counts. The chain is built from TRBV9 and TRBJ2-1; maybe TRBD2 (5 bases). The germline V gene encodes CDR1 SGDLS and CDR2 YYNGEE. This CDR3 is 16 amino acids long. With 3 bases removed from V and 4 bases from J, the gap between germline ends came to 17 bases. CDR3 DNA sequence: TGTGCCAGCAGCGGTCAAGCGGAGAACGTTTACAATGAGCAGTTCTTC. Translated: CASSGQAENVYNEQFF.

The V gene is TRBV24-1, the J gene TRBJ2-4; 8 nucleotides match TRBD1. Losses at the gene ends were 4 bases for V and 6 bases for J; bases not matched to a gene: 7. This CDR3 is built from 15 residues. Germline V gene lookup returns CDR1 KGHDR and CDR2 SFDVKD. The CDR3, as DNA: TGTGCCACCAGTGACCCTACAGGGGGTGGAAACATTCAGTACTTC. Protein: CATSDPTGGGNIQYF.

In its sample, this clonotype was seen a few times. The chain employs TRBV7-2 and TRBJ2-3, with 8 bases lining up with TRBD2. The CDR3 totals 15 residues. Germline CDR1 SGHTA, CDR2 FQGNSA. V gave up 4 bases and J gave up 5 bases; unmatched junction bases: 8. CDR3 DNA: TGTGCCAGCAGCTCGCAGCGGGGGTCGGGAGATACGCAGTATTTT. It encodes CASSSQRGSGDTQYF.

The J gene is TRBJ2-7, the V gene TRBV7-6, with 8 positions matching TRBD1. V was clipped by 4 bases and J by 7 bases; unmatched bases: 9. Per germline, CDR1 SGHVS and CDR2 FNYEAQ. This CDR3 has 14 amino acids. CDR3 nucleotides: TGTGCCAGCAGCTCCGGGACAGGTCCGAGGGAGCAGTACTTC. This translates into CASSSGTGPREQYF.

This clonotype was found a few times. V is TRBV30 and J is TRBJ2-3, with TRBD1 as a possible D gene (6 bases). V shed 0 bases and J shed 0 bases, with 10 bases lying between them. Per germline, CDR1 GTSNPN and CDR2 SVGIG (reference sequence). The CDR3 is 15 residues long. The CDR3 region has the DNA TGTGCCTGGAGTGTACAGGGTCTGAGCACAGATACGCAGTATTTT. Protein product: CAWSVQGLSTDTQYF.

The J gene is TRBJ2-7, the V gene TRBV11-2, with D perhaps TRBD2 (5 bases). V shed 7 bases and J shed 0 bases, with 13 bases lying between them. The germline gives CDR1 SGHAT, CDR2 FQNNGV. The CDR3 contains 14 residues. CDR3: CASTGWGDSYEQYF. The CDR3 coding sequence is TGTGCCAGCACGGGGTGGGGAGACTCCTACGAGCAGTACTTC.

The chain links TRBV6-4 to TRBJ1-2; perhaps TRBD1 as D (6 bases). Deletions cut 5 bases from V and 4 bases from J, with 26 bases between. This CDR3 spans 18 amino acids. Germline V gives CDR1 MRHNA, CDR2 SNTAGT. CDR3 bases: TGTGCCAGCAGTCCAGGTAACCTACCGGGACACCGGACCTATGGCTACACCTTC. Translating it yields CASSPGNLPGHRTYGYTF.

The chain recombines TRBV7-8 with TRBJ2-3; 7 positions agree with TRBD2. CDR3 length: 17 amino acids. J was trimmed by 2 bases and V by 2 bases; bases with no gene match: 10. The germline gives CDR1 SGHVS, CDR2 FQNEAQ. The DNA of the CDR3 is TGTGCCAGCAGCTTAAGACCCTCCGGGACTACCACAGATACGCAGTATTTT. It yields the protein CASSLRPSGTTTDTQYF.